Presented here are 5 T cell receptor beta chains from one specimen sequenced in a study of post-analysis software for immune sequencing data (dated by TCRdb to about 2015). Overall study results and their limits: Significantly higher frequencies in patients than in controls were found for five TRBV segments, including TRBV5-6, TRBV5-1 and TRBV20-1.

Libraries were constructed by PCR. TCRdb shows the sequencer as Illumina HiSeq 2500. To reduce PCR and sequencing biases, unique molecular identifiers were built into the TCR beta cDNA libraries. In-frame beta chains were kept once TCRdb had trimmed the public reads at Q25 with fastp and called clones with MiXCR. Rows are combined by CDR3 protein, so each entry shows the most common genes and DNA. The sample table shows roughly 400,000 distinct CDR3 sequences, and roughly 40% are seen once. 7.6% of the sample comes from the top ten. For these receptors, no antigen is known. The sample consisted of blood. The source of these receptors is a girl aged 2 to 10 with multiple sclerosis.

The chain has TRBV21-1 and TRBJ1-2; the table's D gene call, TRBD1, was not cross checked with the DNA. TRBV21-1 corresponds to a pseudogene. This CDR3 comprises 13 residues. The CDR3 DNA sequence: TGTGCCAGCAGCAAAGGCGGGCAGGCTGGCTACACCTTC. It is translated as CASSKGGQAGYTF.

This clonotype has a handful of counts. This chain uses TRBV11-2 with TRBJ2-7; 8 bases map to TRBD1. This CDR3 has 17 residues. The V segment lost 3 bases and the J segment 3 bases; nucleotides outside the gene matches: 13. The V gene's germline CDR1 is SGHAT and CDR2 FQNNGV. In nucleotides, the CDR3 is TGTGCCAGCAGCTTCCCCTACCACGGACAGGGCCACTACGAGCAGTACTTC. This sequence encodes CASSFPYHGQGHYEQYF.

For this clonotype: The conserved phenylalanine or tryptophan normally closing the CDR3 is absent here, so this likely arose from a read error. The genes are TRBV5-1 and TRBJ2-5; the match to TRBD2 covers 7 bases. The CDR3 loop spans 14 amino acids. The ends lost 1 base at V and 5 bases at J; junction bases unmatched: 5. Germline CDR1 reads SGHRS; CDR2 reads YFSETQ. For the CDR3, the DNA is TGCGCCAGCAGCTTGCGGGGGGTTATCGAGACCCAGTACGTC. It codes for CASSLRGVIETQYV.

The chain recombines TRBV3-1 with TRBJ2-1; TRBD2 matches at 8 bases. The CDR3 extends over 18 amino acids. CDR1 is LGHDT, CDR2 YNNKEL, per germline (reference sequence). The ends lost 2 bases at V and 7 bases at J; junction bases unmatched: 16. The CDR3 sequence: CASSQLPRRAGVLNEQFF. CDR3 nucleotide sequence: TGTGCCAGCAGCCAATTGCCCCGCCGAGCGGGAGTATTAAATGAGCAGTTCTTC.

The chain employs TRBV10-3 and TRBJ2-7, with TRBD1 identical over 8 bases. Losses at the gene ends were 11 bases for V and 2 bases for J; bases not matched to a gene: 11. Germline assignment: CDR1 ENHRY and CDR2 SYGVKD. This CDR3 is 14 amino acids long. CDR3 region: CAASTGQVAYEQYF. DNA for the CDR3: TGTGCCGCATCAACGGGACAGGTAGCCTACGAGCAGTACTTC.